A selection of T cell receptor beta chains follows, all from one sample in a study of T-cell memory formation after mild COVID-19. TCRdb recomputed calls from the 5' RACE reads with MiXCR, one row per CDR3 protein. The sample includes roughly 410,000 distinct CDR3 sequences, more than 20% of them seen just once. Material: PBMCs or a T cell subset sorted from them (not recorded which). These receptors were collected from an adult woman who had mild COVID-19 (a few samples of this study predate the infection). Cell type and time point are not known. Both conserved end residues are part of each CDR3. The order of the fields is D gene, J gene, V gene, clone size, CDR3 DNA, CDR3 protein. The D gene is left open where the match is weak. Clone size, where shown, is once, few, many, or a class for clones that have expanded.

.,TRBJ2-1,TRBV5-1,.,TGCGCCAGCAGCCCAAGAAAGGGTAATGAGCAGTTCTTC,CASSPRKGNEQFF
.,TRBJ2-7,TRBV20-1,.,TGCAGTGCTAGAGGGCCTAGGGGCGGGGAGCAGTACTTC,CSARGPRGGEQYF
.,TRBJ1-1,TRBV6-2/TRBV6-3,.,TGTGCCAGCAGTTACTCAGAGGGCAGTCGATTCTTT,CASSYSEGSRFF
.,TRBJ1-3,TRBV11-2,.,TGTGCCAGCAGCTTAGACAGGGCCCGAAACACCATATATTTT,CASSLDRARNTIYF
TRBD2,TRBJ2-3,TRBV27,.,TGTGCCAGCAGCCCTACAGCGGCGGGGGAAGCAGATACGCAGTATTTT,CASSPTAAGEADTQYF
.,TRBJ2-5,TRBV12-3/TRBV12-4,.,TGTGCCAGCAGTTTAGCAGGCTCTATGGCCCAGTACTTC,CASSLAGSMAQYF
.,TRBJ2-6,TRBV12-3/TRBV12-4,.,TGTGCCAGCAGTCCCCCCTCCCCATCTGGGGCCAACGTCCTGACTTTC,CASSPPSPSGANVLTF
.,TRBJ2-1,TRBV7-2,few,TGTGCCAGCAGCCCTCCCGGCGGTGAGCAGTTCTTC,CASSPPGGEQFF
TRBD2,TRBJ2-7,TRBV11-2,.,TGTGCCAGCAGCTTAGGAACTAGCGGGGCTGCCTACGAGCAGTACTTC,CASSLGTSGAAYEQYF
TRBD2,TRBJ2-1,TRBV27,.,TGTGCCAGCAGTTTAAGGGGACTAGCGGTCGATTACAATGAGCAGTTCTTC,CASSLRGLAVDYNEQFF
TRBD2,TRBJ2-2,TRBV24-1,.,TGTGCCACCAGTGACCCGGGACTAGCGGGGGCCACGAGCACCGGGGAGCTGTTTTTT,CATSDPGLAGATSTGELFF
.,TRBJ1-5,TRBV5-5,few,TGTGCCAGCAGCTTGGGATCAGACCGCAATCAGCCCCAGCATTTT,CASSLGSDRNQPQHF
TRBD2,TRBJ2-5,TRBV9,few,TGTGCCAGCAGCGCGCCACTAGCGGGAAAAGAGACCCAGTACTTC,CASSAPLAGKETQYF
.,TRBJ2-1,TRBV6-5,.,TGTGCCAGCACCCGGACAGGCCACCCCGGGGACTTACCCAATGAGCAGTTCTTC,CASTRTGHPGDLPNEQFF
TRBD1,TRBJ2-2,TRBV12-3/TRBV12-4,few,TGTGCCAGCAGTTCCGGACAGGGGTTGGCCGGGGAGCTGTTTTTT,CASSSGQGLAGELFF
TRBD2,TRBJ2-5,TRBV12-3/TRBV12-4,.,TGTGCCAGCAGCGCCGGGGGGTACCAAGAGACCCAGTACTTC,CASSAGGYQETQYF
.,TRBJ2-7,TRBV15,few,TGTGCCACCAGCACCCCCTACGAGCAGTACTTC,CATSTPYEQYF
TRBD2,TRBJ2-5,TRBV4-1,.,TGCGCCAGCAGCCAACCGATCACAGCGGGGGGAGAGACCCAGTACTTC,CASSQPITAGGETQYF
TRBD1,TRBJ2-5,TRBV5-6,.,TGTGCCAGCAGCACCAGACCCGGGACAGGGCTCATTAAAGAGACCCAGTACTTC,CASSTRPGTGLIKETQYF
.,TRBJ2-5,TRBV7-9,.,TGTGCCAGCAGCTTTCAGGGGAAAGAGACCCAGTACTTC,CASSFQGKETQYF
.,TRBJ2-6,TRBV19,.,TGTGCCAGTAGTACGTTAGCCTATGGGGCCAACGTCCTGACTTTC,CASSTLAYGANVLTF
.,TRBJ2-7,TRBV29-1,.,TGCAGCGTTGAATCTCGGTACGAGCAGTACTTC,CSVESRYEQYF
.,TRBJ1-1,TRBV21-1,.,TGTGCCAGCAGCAAAGTGAGGGGCGGTAAAGCTTTCTTT,CASSKVRGGKAFF
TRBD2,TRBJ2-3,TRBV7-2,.,TGTGCCAGCAGCAAGACTAGCTTCAATACAGATACGCAGTATTTT,CASSKTSFNTDTQYF
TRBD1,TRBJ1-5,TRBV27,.,TGTGCCAGCAGCCCACGACAGGGTAGCAATCAGCCCCAGCATTTT,CASSPRQGSNQPQHF
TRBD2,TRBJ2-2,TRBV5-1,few,TGCGCCAGCAGTCCGGGGGGATCGAACACCGGGGAGCTGTTTTTT,CASSPGGSNTGELFF
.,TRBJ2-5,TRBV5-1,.,TGCGCCAGCAGCTTCGTTGAGACGGGAGAGACCCAGTACTTC,CASSFVETGETQYF
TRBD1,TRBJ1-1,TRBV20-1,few,TGCAGTGCCCCATCCTGGACAGGGGGTCGGACTGAAGCTTTCTTT,CSAPSWTGGRTEAFF
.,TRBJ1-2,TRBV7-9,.,TGTGCCAGCAGCTTAGCCGAACATAGCGGCTACACCTTC,CASSLAEHSGYTF
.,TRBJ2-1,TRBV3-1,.,TGTGCCAGCAGCCACTGGCTAGACGGCAATGAGCAGTTCTTC,CASSHWLDGNEQFF
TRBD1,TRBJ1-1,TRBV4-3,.,TGCGCCAGCAGCCAAGATATGGGCAGGGGGACTGAAGCTTTCTTT,CASSQDMGRGTEAFF
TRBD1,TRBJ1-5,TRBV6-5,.,TGTGCCAGCAGTTACTCATATTTGGCAGGGGGTAATCAGCCCCAGCATTTT,CASSYSYLAGGNQPQHF
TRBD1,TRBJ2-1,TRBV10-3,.,TGTGCCATCAGGGGACAGGGGGTTGTATCGGGCAATGAGCAGTTCTTC,CAIRGQGVVSGNEQFF
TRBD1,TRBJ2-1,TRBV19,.,TGTGCCAGTATTTGGACAGGAGGACCTTACAATGAGCAGTTCTTC,CASIWTGGPYNEQFF
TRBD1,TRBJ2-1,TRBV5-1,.,TGCGCCAGCAGCGGGGACAGATCCTCCTACAATGAGCAGTTCTTC,CASSGDRSSYNEQFF
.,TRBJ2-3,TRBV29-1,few,TGCAGCGTCCTCTACTGGGGGACGTTCGGCACAGATACGCAGTATTTT,CSVLYWGTFGTDTQYF
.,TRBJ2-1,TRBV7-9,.,TGTGCCAGCAGAAGCTTTAACAATGAGCAGTTCTTC,CASRSFNNEQFF
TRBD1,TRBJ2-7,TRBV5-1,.,TGCGCCAGCAGCTTGGCCCCGGGACAGGGGGCGATCGGGTACTTC,CASSLAPGQGAIGYF
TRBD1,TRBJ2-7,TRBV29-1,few,TGCAGCGTTGGCCCCGACAGGGGCGAGCAGTACTTC,CSVGPDRGEQYF
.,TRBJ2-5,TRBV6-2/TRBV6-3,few,TGTGCCAGCAGTCAAACCCGCGTAATTCAAGAGACCCAGTACTTC,CASSQTRVIQETQYF
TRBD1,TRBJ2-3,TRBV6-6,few,TGTGCCAGCAGTGGACAGGGGAGAAGCACAGATACGCAGTATTTT,CASSGQGRSTDTQYF
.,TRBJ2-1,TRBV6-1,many,TGTGCCAGCAGTGAACGGAGTGAGCAGTTCTTC,CASSERSEQFF
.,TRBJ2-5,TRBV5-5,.,TGTGCCAGCAGCCGTCGCGACAGAACCCTGGAGACCCAGTACTTC,CASSRRDRTLETQYF